What follows describes a single T cell receptor beta chain. Antigen specificity is unknown. This sample stems from a study of cytomegalovirus exposure and HLA in healthy donors. Study observations and caveats: In an earlier analysis, most TCR beta V segments were productive about 87% or about 30% of the time. Based on reports, TCR beta sequences accurately predicted HLA-A and HLA-B alleles for most subjects.

This CDR3 has 15 residues. Between the trimmed V and J ends, which lost 4 bases and 3 bases, there was a span of 13 bases. Germline V gene sequence: CDR1 SGDLS, CDR2 YYNGEE. Researchers ran the PCR with 60 Vbeta and 13 Jbeta primers. Sequencing was performed with immunoSEQ multiplex PCR; in TCRdb, only in-frame clones are kept and a portion is missing. Of 200,000 or so clones in the sample, more than 75% were seen once. This sequence joins TRBV9 and TRBJ1-4, with D perhaps matching TRBD1 (5 bases). Material for sequencing was PBMCs. The sequence was obtained from a woman in her thirties or forties in good health and CMV-seronegative. CDR3 in DNA: TGTGCCAGCAGCAAAGAGGGGACTGCTAATGAAAAACTGTTTTTT. It yields the protein CASSKEGTANEKLFF.